A selection of T cell receptor beta chains follows, all from one sample in a study of CD8 T cells in Susac syndrome. A single record per CDR3 protein comes from TCRdb applying MiXCR to the immunoSEQ multiplex PCR reads. Counted here are more than 150,000 distinct CDR3 sequences, 95% occurring once; the ten biggest clones make up around 0.096%. Sequencing was done on a sample of CD4+ T cells from PBMCs. These TCRs come from a human donor with Susac syndrome. The CDR3 runs from the conserved cysteine through the conserved F or W. D genes are given only for firm matches. Some rows mark clone size as missing; the rest say once, few, many or name a class of expanded clone.

.	TRBV7-2	.	TRBJ1-1	CASSPQISREAFF	TGTGCCAGCAGCCCCCAGATATCACGAGAAGCTTTCTTT
.	TRBV3-1	.	TRBJ1-1	CASSQVGGANTEAFF	TGTGCCAGCAGCCAAGTTGGGGGGGCGAACACTGAAGCTTTCTTT
.	TRBV6-6	.	TRBJ1-5	CASSNLGVANQPQHF	TGTGCCAGCAGCAATCTTGGGGTCGCTAATCAGCCCCAGCATTTT
.	TRBV20-1	once	TRBJ1-5	CSAREVSGDQPQHF	TGCAGTGCTAGAGAGGTTAGCGGGGATCAGCCCCAGCATTTT
.	TRBV9	.	TRBJ2-3	CASTPDSAVFTDTQYF	TGTGCCAGCACACCCGACTCAGCGGTCTTCACAGATACGCAGTATTTT
.	TRBV14	few	TRBJ1-1	CASTPGTNGNTEAFF	TGTGCCAGTACCCCCGGGACAAACGGGAACACTGAAGCTTTCTTT
.	TRBV29-1	.	TRBJ1-3	CSVGETGNTIYF	TGCAGCGTTGGCGAGACTGGAAACACCATATATTTT
.	TRBV4-3	.	TRBJ2-3	CASSHWRADTQYF	TGCGCCAGCAGCCACTGGAGGGCGGATACGCAGTATTTT
TRBD2	TRBV5-6	.	TRBJ2-5	CASSLTGLEETQYF	TGTGCCAGCAGCTTAACGGGACTAGAAGAGACCCAGTACTTC
.	TRBV14	.	TRBJ2-5	CASSRAETQYF	TGTGCCAGCAGCCGAGCCGAGACCCAGTACTTC
.	TRBV7-2	.	TRBJ2-7	CASSLGFYEQYF	TGTGCCAGCAGCTTAGGCTTCTACGAGCAGTACTTC
.	TRBV5-1	.	TRBJ2-7	CASTPLERPSGEQYF	TGCGCCAGCACCCCCCTTGAAAGACCCTCGGGGGAGCAGTACTTC
.	TRBV6-6	.	TRBJ1-1	CASSDPRRVNTEAFF	TGTGCCAGCAGCGACCCGCGCCGAGTGAACACTGAAGCTTTCTTT
.	TRBV3-1	.	TRBJ1-2	CASSQVSGQGALYGYTF	TGTGCCAGCAGCCAAGTAAGTGGGCAGGGAGCGCTCTACGGCTACACCTTC
.	TRBV7-8	.	TRBJ1-6	CASSPKRTDNSPLHF	TGTGCCAGCAGCCCTAAACGGACAGATAATTCACCCCTCCACTTT
.	TRBV3-1	.	TRBJ2-7	CASSQVRGYEQYF	TGTGCCAGCAGCCAAGTCCGGGGTTACGAGCAGTACTTC
.	TRBV6-2/TRBV6-3	.	TRBJ1-1	CASSYSYAPRTEAFF	TGTGCCAGCAGTTACTCGTACGCTCCGCGGACTGAAGCTTTCTTT
.	TRBV11-2	.	TRBJ2-1	CASSGTRRVREQFF	TGTGCCAGCAGCGGTACCCGGAGGGTCAGGGAGCAGTTCTTC
.	TRBV13	.	TRBJ2-2	CASSSYLVRDTGELFF	TGTGCCAGCAGCTCCTATCTCGTCCGGGACACCGGGGAGCTGTTTTTT
TRBD1	TRBV7-3	once	TRBJ1-2	CASSPDRGSSGYTF	TGTGCCAGCAGCCCTGACAGGGGGTCGAGCGGCTACACCTTC
.	TRBV7-9	.	TRBJ1-2	CASSSNSGLNGYTF	TGTGCCAGCAGCTCTAATTCAGGGCTAAATGGCTACACCTTC
TRBD1	TRBV27	.	TRBJ1-2	CASRRPGQGRYGYTF	TGTGCCAGCAGAAGGCCGGGACAGGGGAGGTATGGCTACACCTTC